The 22 T cell receptor beta chains below all came from one sample that was sequenced in a study of identifying expanded T cells in peripheral blood. Some clones are missing from TCRdb's copy, which holds only in-frame ones; the method was immunoSEQ multiplex PCR. The sample consists of about 100,000 clones, around 85% of them appearing once. The sequenced material came from blood. These receptors were collected from a person aged 18 to 70 in good health.

The chain is built from TRBV11-3 and TRBJ1-1; D unclear. Germline-derived CDR1 and CDR2 are SGHNT and YENEEA. The CDR3 loop spans 12 amino acids. Deletions cut 1 base from V and 3 bases from J, with 3 bases between. CDR3 coding DNA: TGTGCCAGCAGCTTAGGGGACACTGAAGCTTTCTTT. Amino acid sequence: CASSLGDTEAFF.

V and J are TRBV6-1 and TRBJ1-3; 7 positions agree with TRBD1. Germline V gives CDR1 MNHNS, CDR2 SASEGT. The CDR3 loop spans 14 amino acids. V shed 8 bases, J shed 3 bases, and the junction held 7 bases outside the gene matches. The CDR3 DNA follows: TGTGCCAGCCACGGTGGGGACAGTGGAAACACCATATATTTT. Its translation is CASHGGDSGNTIYF.

This clone appeared once. J is TRBJ1-5 and V is TRBV5-1; 7 bases map to TRBD1. The CDR3 contains 16 residues. Looked up from germline, CDR1 is SGHRS and CDR2 is YFSETQ. Trimming took 0 bases from V and 11 from J; bases not matched to a gene: 14. The CDR3 loop is CASSLGHGTAPMTQHF. DNA for the CDR3: TGCGCCAGCAGCTTGGGACACGGGACAGCACCCATGACCCAGCATTTT.

The rearrangement joins TRBV9 to TRBJ2-3, with 8 bases matching TRBD2. This CDR3 spans 17 amino acids. Per the germline V gene, CDR1 is SGDLS and CDR2 is YYNGEE. The V and J ends lost 0 bases and 2 bases, in that order; junction bases with no gene match: 8. The CDR3: CASSVDEIAGSTDTQYF. The DNA of the CDR3 is TGTGCCAGCAGCGTAGACGAAATAGCGGGGTCCACAGATACGCAGTATTTT.

This clone has a count of ten or more. Written as DNA, the CDR3 is TGTGCCAGCAGGTGGGGGACACTAAGAAATAATGAGCAGTTCTTC. It yields the protein CASRWGTLRNNEQFF. The genes are TRBV5-5 and TRBJ2-1; weak D call: TRBD1 (6 bases). Germline-derived CDR1 and CDR2 are SGHKS and YYEKEE (reference sequence). The CDR3 length is 15 residues. The V end lost 5 bases, the J end lost 7 bases, and 19 bases lay between the germline ends.

The DNA for the CDR3 is TGTGCCAGCAGCAGGACAGGGGGGGTGTTGGGCACAGATACGCAGTATTTT. As protein: CASSRTGGVLGTDTQYF. The rearrangement uses TRBV9 and TRBJ2-3; TRBD1 matches 10 bases. The CDR3 length is 17 residues. V shed 4 bases, J shed 1 base, and the junction held 9 bases outside the gene matches. CDR1 is SGDLS and CDR2 is YYNGEE in the germline V gene.

This chain links TRBV7-9 with TRBJ2-5; the D call may be TRBD1 or TRBD2 (5 bases each). V dropped 2 bases and J dropped 9 bases, with 10 bases sitting between them. This CDR3 has 12 residues. The V gene's germline CDR1 is SEHNR and CDR2 FQNEAQ (reference sequence). The CDR3 protein is CASSLRDEAQYF. CDR3 bases: TGTGCCAGCAGCTTAAGGGACGAAGCCCAGTACTTC.

This sequence joins TRBV6-5 and TRBJ2-1; 8 positions agree with TRBD1. The CDR3 spans 16 residues. V was pared by 2 bases and J by 6 bases, with 9 bases of the junction left unmatched. The germline gives CDR1 MNHEY, CDR2 SVGAGI. CDR3 in amino acids: CASSYGPGQGINEQFF. The CDR3 DNA reads as TGTGCCAGCAGTTACGGCCCCGGACAGGGAATCAATGAGCAGTTCTTC.

This rearrangement joins TRBV7-9 to TRBJ1-1; D possibly corresponds to TRBD1 (5 bases). Trimming pared 1 base from V and 2 bases from J, leaving 8 bases between. CDR1 and CDR2 (germline): SEHNR, FQNEAQ (reference sequence). The CDR3 loop spans 14 amino acids. In DNA, the CDR3 is TGTGCCAGCAGCTTAGTGGGGACTAACACTGAAGCTTTCTTT. Protein product: CASSLVGTNTEAFF.

The CDR3 bases are TGTGCCAGCATGGGGACAGCAAACTATGGCTACACCTTC. Translating it yields CASMGTANYGYTF. The chain has TRBV7-9 and TRBJ1-2; 7 positions match TRBD1. V lost 7 bases and J lost 2; bases outside the gene matches: 4. The CDR3 loop spans 13 amino acids. The germline gives CDR1 SEHNR, CDR2 FQNEAQ (reference sequence).

This chain uses TRBV19 with TRBJ2-7; D is unclear. Trimming cost V 3 bases and J 3 bases, with 18 bases left between them. The CDR3 extends over 16 amino acids. The germline CDR1 and CDR2 sequences are LNHDA and SQIVND (reference sequence). The CDR3 DNA reads TGTGCCAGTAGTATCAATATTGGCCTGAACTACTACGAGCAGTACTTC. Encoded protein: CASSINIGLNYYEQYF.

This rearrangement joins TRBV15 to TRBJ1-1; D remains unclear. From germline, CDR1 is LNHNV and CDR2 YYDKDF (reference sequence). V was pared by 3 bases and J by 5 bases, with 16 bases between. The length of the CDR3 is 15 residues. CDR3 sequence (DNA): TGTGCCACCAGCAGGGGCAGACGGGAAAGGACTGAAGCTTTCTTT. Encoded protein: CATSRGRRERTEAFF. The variable domain in full, with the rest retrieved from reference TRBV15 and TRBJ1-1, is DAMVIQNPRYQVTQFGKPVTLSCSQTLNHNVMYWYQQKSSQAPKLLFHYYDKDFNNEADTPDNFQSRRPNTSFCFLDIRSPGLGDTAMYLCATSRGRRERTEAFFGQGTRLTVV.

The rearrangement links TRBV4-1 to TRBJ1-2; 8 bases are shared with TRBD1. Trimming cost V 1 base and J 0 bases; bases outside gene matches: 13. Germline values: CDR1 MGHRA, CDR2 YSYEKL. The length of the CDR3 is 19 residues. The CDR3 DNA sequence: TGCGCCAGCAGCCAAGCACCAGGGGGCGCGATTAAGGCTAACTATGGCTACACCTTC. It encodes CASSQAPGGAIKANYGYTF.

This clone was seen a single time. The chain employs TRBV5-1 and TRBJ1-2; a possible D gene is TRBD1 (6 bases). The germline V gene has CDR1 SGHRS and CDR2 YFSETQ. V was cut by 9 bases and J by 8 bases, with 20 bases left in between. This CDR3 is 13 amino acids long. CDR3 in DNA: TGCGCCACCCAGGAAGGCGGGGGGGCCGGCTACACCTTC. Protein: CATQEGGGAGYTF.

V and J are TRBV5-1 and TRBJ2-2, with 11 bases aligning to TRBD2. The CDR3 extends over 16 amino acids. The V gene end was trimmed by 4 bases and the J gene end by 5 bases; junction bases not matched to a gene: 7. The germline CDR1 and CDR2 sequences are SGHRS and YFSETQ. As DNA, the CDR3 is TGCGCCAGCAGCCAATTGACTAGCGGGGTAACCGGGGAGCTGTTTTTT. Amino acid sequence: CASSQLTSGVTGELFF.

The chain links TRBV5-4 to TRBJ2-2, with D hard to call. From germline, CDR1 is SGHNT and CDR2 YYREEE (reference sequence). The CDR3 runs 15 residues. V was cut by 2 bases and J by 4 bases, with 12 bases left in between. The CDR3 spells CASSLSQVRTGELFF. The DNA for the CDR3 is TGTGCCAGCAGCTTATCCCAGGTCCGCACCGGGGAGCTGTTTTTT.

This chain connects TRBV18 to TRBJ1-6; tentatively, D is TRBD1 (5 bases). The CDR3 totals 14 residues. Germline loops: CDR1 KGHSH, CDR2 LQKENI. Trimming shortened V by 5 bases and J by 9 bases, and 14 bases separated the two germline ends. The DNA of the CDR3 is TGTGCCAGCTCAAGTGGGGCGTGGGGTTCACCCCTCCACTTT. Translating gives CASSSGAWGSPLHF.

The CDR3 loop is CAALSSAHGYTF. CDR3 sequence (DNA): TGTGCCGCCCTTTCTTCTGCCCATGGCTACACCTTC. The chain employs TRBV30 and TRBJ1-2, with unresolved D. CDR3 length: 12 amino acids. V was cut by 8 bases and J by 6 bases, with 16 bases left in between. Germline CDR1 reads GTSNPN; CDR2 reads SVGIG (reference sequence). The full variable domain, rest sourced from reference TRBV30 and TRBJ1-2, is SQTIHQWPATLVQPVGSPLSLECTVEGTSNPNLYWYRQAAGRGLQLLFYSVGIGQISSEVPQNLSASRPQDRQFILSSKKLLLSDSGFYLCAALSSAHGYTFGSGTRLTVV.

This clone was counted between two and nine times. The V and J genes are TRBV6-6 and TRBJ2-1; 10 bases fit TRBD1. The CDR3 spans 12 residues. Germline V gene data show CDR1 as MNHNY and CDR2 as SVGAGI (reference sequence). After removal of 5 bases from V and 15 bases from J, the junction contained 7 bases not matched to a gene. CDR3 nucleotides: TGTGCCAGCAGTCCCGGGGACAGGGGACTGTTCTTC. The encoded protein is CASSPGDRGLFF.

This clone has a handful of counts. V and J are TRBV6-5 and TRBJ2-7, with a weak D call TRBD2 (5 bases). V dropped 6 bases and J dropped 0 bases, with 15 bases sitting between them. Germline-derived CDR1 and CDR2 are MNHEY and SVGAGI. The CDR3 sequence is 15 residues long. CDR3 bases: TGTGCCAGCAGGAAGGCCCCAGCGGTCTCCTACGAGCAGTACTTC. It encodes CASRKAPAVSYEQYF.

V gene TRBV29-1 combines with J gene TRBJ2-4, with a possible D match to TRBD2 (6 bases). CDR3 length: 15 residues. Germline V gene sequence: CDR1 SQVTM, CDR2 ANQGSEA. V was cut by 6 bases and J by 5 bases, with 20 bases left in between. CDR3 loop: CSVGGQTEGQNIQYF. For the CDR3, the DNA is TGCAGCGTAGGAGGGCAAACGGAAGGGCAAAACATTCAGTACTTC.

The chain joins TRBV19 to TRBJ1-1, with D tentatively TRBD1 (5 bases). The germline gives CDR1 LNHDA, CDR2 SQIVND (reference sequence). Deletions cut 1 base from V and 7 bases from J, with 19 bases between. This CDR3 spans 16 amino acids. This CDR3 reads CASSIVGGTLKVEAFF. As DNA, the CDR3 is TGTGCCAGTAGTATAGTGGGGGGGACCCTGAAGGTTGAAGCTTTCTTT.